The rows below give T cell receptor beta chains drawn from one sample of a study of naive and memory T cell subsets. One entry per CDR3 protein results from TCRdb running MiXCR on the UMI-ligation and nested PCR reads. The data show around 35,000 distinct CDR3 sequences, about an eighth seen once. Sequencing was performed on effector memory CD4+ T cells from blood. Source of these receptors: a human donor in good health. Both conserved end residues are part of each CDR3. D genes are given only for firm matches. Part of the rows lack a size; the others show once, few, many or a class for expanded clones.

clone_size j_call v_call d_call cdr3_length cdr3_aa cdr3_nt
. TRBJ1-3 TRBV21-1 . 15 CASSKKQGSGNTIYF TGTGCCAGCAGCAAAAAACAGGGTTCTGGAAACACCATATATTTT
few TRBJ2-7 TRBV18 TRBD2 15 CASSPLGTSIREQYF TGTGCCAGCTCACCATTGGGGACTAGCATTCGCGAGCAGTACTTC
. TRBJ2-2 TRBV28 . 13 CASSLVGTGELFF TGTGCCAGCAGTCTCGTGGGAACCGGGGAGCTGTTTTTT
many TRBJ2-1 TRBV7-9 TRBD2 16 CASSPRLAGEGNEQFF TGTGCCAGCAGCCCTCGACTAGCGGGAGAAGGCAATGAGCAGTTCTTC
many TRBJ1-4 TRBV20-1 . 14 CSAVPGGGGEKLFF TGCAGTGCAGTTCCCGGGGGAGGGGGTGAAAAACTGTTTTTT
. TRBJ2-5 TRBV28 TRBD2 15 CASSLQREGGKTQYF TGTGCCAGCAGTCTCCAGCGGGAGGGCGGGAAGACCCAGTACTTC
. TRBJ2-5 TRBV3-1 . 11 CASSYRETQYF TGTGCCAGCAGCTACAGAGAGACCCAGTACTTC
. TRBJ2-5 TRBV11-2 . 16 CASSPTRGGRGKTQYF TGTGCCAGCAGCCCTACAAGGGGGGGGAGAGGGAAGACCCAGTACTTC
. TRBJ1-2 TRBV29-1 TRBD1 13 CSAGGQAAEGYTF TGCAGCGCTGGGGGACAGGCCGCTGAGGGCTACACCTTC
many TRBJ2-2 TRBV12-3/TRBV12-4 TRBD1 15 CASSPGQVNTGELFF TGTGCCAGCAGCCCGGGACAGGTGAACACCGGGGAGCTGTTTTTT
many TRBJ2-7 TRBV7-9 . 14 CASNPLADLYEQYF TGTGCCAGCAACCCCTTAGCGGACCTCTACGAGCAGTACTTC
. TRBJ2-1 TRBV27 TRBD1 15 CASSLTGDSYNEQFF TGTGCCAGCAGTTTAACAGGGGACTCCTACAATGAGCAGTTCTTC
. TRBJ1-5 TRBV10-3 . 15 CAISDSRGRNQPQHF TGTGCCATCAGTGATTCTAGGGGTAGGAATCAGCCCCAGCATTTT
few TRBJ1-2 TRBV19 . 15 CASSSSEAHTYGYTF TGTGCCAGTAGTAGCAGCGAGGCGCACACCTATGGCTACACCTTC
. TRBJ2-7 TRBV7-2 . 14 CASSLATSTYEQYF TGTGCCAGCAGCTTAGCGACTAGTACCTACGAGCAGTACTTC
many TRBJ2-1 TRBV3-1 TRBD2 17 CASSQGTSGRAYNEQFF TGTGCCAGCAGCCAAGGGACTAGCGGGAGGGCCTACAATGAGCAGTTCTTC
. TRBJ2-2 TRBV7-2 . 14 CASSLAGKTGELFF TGTGCCAGCAGCTTAGCTGGGAAGACCGGGGAGCTGTTTTTT
many TRBJ2-2 TRBV20-1 TRBD2 18 CSARDRSSGRGYTGELFF TGCAGTGCTAGAGATAGGAGTAGCGGGAGGGGGTACACCGGGGAGCTGTTTTTT
few TRBJ2-2 TRBV6-6 TRBD1 14 CASSYRGRTGELFF TGTGCCAGCAGTTACAGGGGGCGGACCGGGGAGCTGTTTTTT
many TRBJ2-3 TRBV2 . 14 CASRAPQFTDTQYF TGTGCCAGCAGGGCTCCTCAATTTACAGATACGCAGTATTTT
. TRBJ1-1 TRBV12-3/TRBV12-4 TRBD1 14 CASRPDRGNTEAFF TGTGCCAGCAGACCAGACAGGGGAAACACTGAAGCTTTCTTT
few TRBJ2-7 TRBV10-3 TRBD1 13 CAIGARGQYEQYF TGTGCCATCGGCGCACGGGGACAGTACGAGCAGTACTTC
. TRBJ2-1 TRBV5-4 TRBD1 17 CASSLDAGTESSVEQFF TGTGCCAGCAGCTTGGACGCCGGGACAGAGTCCTCCGTTGAGCAGTTCTTC
few TRBJ1-1 TRBV3-1 . 12 CASSQGRTEAFF TGTGCCAGCAGCCAAGGACGCACTGAAGCTTTCTTT
many TRBJ1-5 TRBV7-2 . 16 CASSSSAAGGGQPQHF TGTGCCAGCAGCTCCTCAGCAGCGGGGGGCGGCCAGCCCCAGCATTTT